This TCR beta chain came from a study of blood T cell repertoires in COVID-19. The overall study: Acute and convalescent COVID-19 specimens originated in the United States, Italy and Spain. PBMCs, B-cell-depleted T cells, or T cells were the source of the cDNA or gDNA that made up the material.

Methods used by the authors: Nucleated cell counts were estimated from reference gene primer amplification. Assay: immunoSEQ multiplex PCR; the TCRdb copy retains only in-frame clones and omits some. That table supplies the V and J calls and clone size; D and trimming were determined from the DNA. The sample yields about 71,000 clones, about four fifths seen once. The germline V gene has CDR1 MDHEN and CDR2 SYDVKM. After removal of 7 bases from V and 8 bases from J, the junction contained 10 bases not matched to a gene. The CDR3 runs 14 residues. Sequencing was done on a sample of peripheral blood. The chain carries TRBV28 and TRBJ2-2; 7 nucleotides agree with TRBD2. The receptor's source is a woman of 80 years or more with acute or convalescent COVID-19. CDR3 sequence (DNA): TGTGCCAGCATCGCGGAGACGGGGGGTGGGGAGCTGTTTTTT. Protein: CASIAETGGGELFF.